This T cell receptor beta chain was identified in a study of tumor and adjacent non-tumor tissue in lung cancer. Study overall: Stage I to III disease affected approximately 11 men and about five women aged roughly 31 to 76. Each sample yielded roughly 4.2 million productive TCRbeta reads on average. Study-wide results and caveats: In normal lung, the top 100 clones were significantly more dominant than in tumor. Significantly higher TCR diversity was found in tumor than normal lung.

TCRbeta libraries were built with three rounds of nested PCR, modified from ARM-PCR. TCRdb processed the multiplex PCR reads anew with MiXCR; each CDR3 protein has one entry. The table lists about 48,000 distinct CDR3 sequences, around 64% of them singletons. The sample holds many counts of this clonotype. Its antigen is still unknown. The template was RNA from unsorted bulk tissue. The normal lung tissue was taken more than 3 cm from the tumor edge. CDR1 is SGHDT, CDR2 YYEEEE, per germline. The CDR3 has 17 amino acids. V was clipped by 1 base and J by 0 bases, with 14 bases between them. V and J are TRBV5-6 and TRBJ2-4; tentatively, D is TRBD1 (5 bases). Sequencing input: distant non-tumor lung tissue. This sequence was found in a woman aged 65 to 85 with non-small cell lung cancer. In nucleotides, the CDR3 is TGTGCCAGCAGCTTGCGCAGGGCATTTGTAGCCAAAAACATTCAGTACTTC. It specifies CASSLRRAFVAKNIQYF. Full variable domain (rest looked up from reference TRBV5-6 and TRBJ2-4): DAGVTQSPTHLIKTRGQQVTLRCSPKSGHDTVSWYQQALGQGPQFIFQYYEEEERQRGNFPDRFSGHQFPNYSSELNVNALLLGDSALYLCASSLRRAFVAKNIQYFGAGTRLSVL.